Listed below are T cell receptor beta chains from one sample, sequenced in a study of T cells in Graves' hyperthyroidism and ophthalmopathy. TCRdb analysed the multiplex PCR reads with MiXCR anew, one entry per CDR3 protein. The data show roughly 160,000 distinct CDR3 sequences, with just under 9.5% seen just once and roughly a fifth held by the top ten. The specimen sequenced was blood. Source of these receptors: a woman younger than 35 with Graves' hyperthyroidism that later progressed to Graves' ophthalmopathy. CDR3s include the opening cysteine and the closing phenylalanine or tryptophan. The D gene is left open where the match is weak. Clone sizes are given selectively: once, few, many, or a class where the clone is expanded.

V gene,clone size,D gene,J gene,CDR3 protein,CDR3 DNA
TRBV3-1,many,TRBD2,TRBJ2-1,CASSRASGVGNEQFF,TGTGCCAGCAGCCGGGCTAGCGGGGTGGGCAATGAGCAGTTCTTC
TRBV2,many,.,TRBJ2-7,CASNGIRAYYEQYF,TGTGCCAGCAACGGAATCAGGGCCTACTACGAGCAGTACTTC
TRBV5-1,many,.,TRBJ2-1,CASSFAGGNEQFF,TGCGCCAGCAGCTTTGCAGGGGGGAATGAGCAGTTCTTC
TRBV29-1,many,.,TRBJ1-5,CSVGGPNQPQHF,TGCAGCGTCGGGGGACCGAATCAGCCCCAGCATTTT
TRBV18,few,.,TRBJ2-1,CASSPDSQDNEQFF,TGTGCCAGCTCACCCGACTCCCAAGACAATGAGCAGTTCTTC
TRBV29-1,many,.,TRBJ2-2,CSVESDSNTGELFF,TGCAGCGTTGAATCTGATTCGAACACCGGGGAGCTGTTTTTT
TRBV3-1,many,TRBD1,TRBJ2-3,CASSQGTGGSDTQYF,TGTGCCAGCAGCCAGGGCACAGGGGGCTCCGATACGCAGTATTTT
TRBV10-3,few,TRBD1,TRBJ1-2,CAISGQGASTF,TGTGCCATCAGTGGACAGGGGGCGTCGACCTTC
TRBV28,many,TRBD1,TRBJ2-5,CASSAGTGHPEQETQYF,TGTGCCAGCAGTGCCGGGACAGGCCACCCCGAGCAAGAGACCCAGTACTTC
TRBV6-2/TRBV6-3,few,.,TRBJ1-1,CASSPGPARASF,TGTGCCAGTTCTCCGGGCCCCGCTCGAGCTTCCTTT
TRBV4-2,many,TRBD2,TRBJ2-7,CASSPRGGRSSYEQYF,TGTGCCAGCAGCCCCCGCGGCGGGAGGTCCTCCTACGAGCAGTACTTC
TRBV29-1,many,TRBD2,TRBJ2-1,CSVVDSGRAGVQVEQFF,TGCAGCGTTGTGGATAGCGGGAGGGCCGGGGTACAGGTTGAGCAGTTCTTC
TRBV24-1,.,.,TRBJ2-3,CATSDLGDTQYF,TGTGCCACCAGTGATTTAGGGGATACGCAGTATTTT
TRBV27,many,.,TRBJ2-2,CASSSASDRTMTGELFF,TGTGCCAGCAGTTCCGCCTCTGACAGGACAATGACTGGGGAGCTGTTTTTT
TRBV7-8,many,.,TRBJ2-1,CASSFTGIWEDEQFF,TGTGCCAGCAGCTTTACGGGGATCTGGGAGGATGAGCAGTTCTTC
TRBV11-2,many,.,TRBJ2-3,CASSLGGDADTQYF,TGTGCCAGCAGCTTAGGGGGCGATGCAGATACGCAGTATTTT
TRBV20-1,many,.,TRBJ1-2,CSAAGGEISYTF,TGCAGTGCTGCGGGAGGGGAAATAAGCTACACCTTC
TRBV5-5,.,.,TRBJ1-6,CASSPRGGIGSPLHF,TGTGCCAGCAGTCCAAGGGGGGGAATCGGTTCACCCCTCCACTTT
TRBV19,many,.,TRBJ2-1,CASSIGLGPNEQFF,TGTGCCAGTAGTATCGGGTTAGGTCCCAATGAGCAGTTCTTC
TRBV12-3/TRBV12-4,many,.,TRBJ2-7,CASRIGGYEQYF,TGTGCCAGCAGGATAGGGGGCTACGAGCAGTACTTC
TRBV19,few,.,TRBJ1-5,CASSITSVSNQPQHF,TGTGCCAGTAGTATTACCTCGGTTAGCAATCAGCCCCAGCATTTT
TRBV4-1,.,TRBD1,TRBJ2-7,CASSHSGDREKSTYEQYF,TGCGCCAGCAGCCATAGTGGGGACAGGGAAAAAAGTACCTACGAGCAGTACTTC
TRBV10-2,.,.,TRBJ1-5,CASSPPPGVFQPQHF,TGCGCCAGCAGCCCCCCTCCGGGGGTTTTTCAGCCCCAGCATTTT
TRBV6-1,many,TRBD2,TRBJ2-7,CASNSGGTYEQYF,TGTGCCAGCAATTCGGGAGGAACCTACGAGCAGTACTTC
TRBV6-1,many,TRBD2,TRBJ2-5,CASSDDPRGGRMIGLVETQYF,TGTGCCAGCAGTGACGACCCGCGGGGGGGCCGGATGATAGGGTTGGTAGAGACCCAGTACTTC
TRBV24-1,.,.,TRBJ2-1,CATSLADNEQFF,TGTGCCACCAGTCTGGCAGACAATGAGCAGTTCTTC
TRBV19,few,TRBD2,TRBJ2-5,CASSGGGRQETQYF,TGTGCCAGTAGTGGGGGGGGTAGACAAGAGACCCAGTACTTC
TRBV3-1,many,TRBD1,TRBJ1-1,CASSQLSGTGGTAFF,TGTGCCAGCAGCCAATTAAGTGGTACAGGGGGCACAGCTTTCTTT
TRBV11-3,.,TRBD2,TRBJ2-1,CASSLRTGGPFEQFF,TGTGCCAGCAGCTTACGGACGGGAGGGCCTTTTGAGCAGTTCTTC
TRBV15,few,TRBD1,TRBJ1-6,CATSRDTYSGQGANSPLHF,TGTGCCACCAGCAGAGATACCTATTCGGGACAGGGGGCGAATTCACCCCTCCACTTT
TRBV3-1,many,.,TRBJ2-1,CASSRMGMGVYNEQFF,TGTGCCAGCAGCCGGATGGGGATGGGGGTTTACAATGAGCAGTTCTTC
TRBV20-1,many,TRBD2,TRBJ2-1,CSARLAGGINEQFF,TGCAGTGCTAGATTAGCGGGAGGGATCAATGAGCAGTTCTTC
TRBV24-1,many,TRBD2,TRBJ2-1,CATSERWIAGGPGEQFF,TGTGCCACCAGTGAACGGTGGATAGCGGGAGGGCCGGGGGAGCAGTTCTTC
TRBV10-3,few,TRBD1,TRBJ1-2,CAISAQDREGYTF,TGTGCCATCAGTGCACAAGACAGGGAAGGCTACACCTTC
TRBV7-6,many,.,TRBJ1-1,CASSPPRRLNTEAFF,TGTGCCAGCAGCCCCCCCAGAAGGTTGAACACTGAAGCTTTCTTT
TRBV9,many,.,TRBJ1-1,CASSGQASASEAFF,TGTGCCAGCAGCGGACAGGCCTCTGCTTCTGAAGCTTTCTTT
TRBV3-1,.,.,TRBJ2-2,CASSPWTVNTGELFF,TGTGCCAGCAGCCCTTGGACAGTGAACACCGGGGAGCTGTTTTTT
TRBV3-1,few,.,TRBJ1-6,CASSQEAGSNSPLHF,TGTGCCAGCAGCCAAGAGGCAGGGTCGAATTCACCCCTCCACTTT
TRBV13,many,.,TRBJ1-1,CASSLEQDPNTEAFF,TGTGCCAGCAGCTTAGAGCAGGACCCGAACACTGAAGCTTTCTTT
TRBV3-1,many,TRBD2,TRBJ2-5,CASSQDRASGEETQYF,TGTGCCAGCAGCCAAGATCGGGCTAGCGGGGAAGAGACCCAGTACTTC
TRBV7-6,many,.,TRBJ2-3,CASREIWPDTQYF,TGTGCCAGCAGGGAGATCTGGCCAGATACGCAGTATTTT
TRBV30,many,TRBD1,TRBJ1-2,CAWSVLQGEGYTF,TGTGCCTGGAGCGTCTTACAGGGGGAAGGCTACACCTTC
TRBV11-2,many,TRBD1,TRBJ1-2,CASSSRGQAVGYTF,TGTGCCAGCAGCTCTCGAGGACAGGCGGTAGGCTACACCTTC
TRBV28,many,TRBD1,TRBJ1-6,CASGQGARSPLHF,TGTGCCAGCGGACAGGGGGCGCGTTCACCCCTCCACTTT
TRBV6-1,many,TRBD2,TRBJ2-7,CASSGLAGYEQYF,TGTGCCAGCAGTGGACTAGCGGGCTACGAGCAGTACTTC
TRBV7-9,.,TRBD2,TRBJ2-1,CASSGYSGRDYNEQFF,TGTGCCAGCAGCGGTTATAGCGGGAGGGACTACAATGAGCAGTTCTTC
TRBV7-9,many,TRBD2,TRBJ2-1,CASSLMAGGTYNEQFF,TGTGCCAGCAGCTTAATGGCGGGGGGAACCTACAATGAGCAGTTCTTC
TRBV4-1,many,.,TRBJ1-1,CASSHLQGLYTEAFF,TGCGCCAGCAGCCACCTACAGGGCCTTTACACTGAAGCTTTCTTT
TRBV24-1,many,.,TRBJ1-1,CATRGANTEAFF,TGTGCCACCAGGGGGGCGAACACTGAAGCTTTCTTT
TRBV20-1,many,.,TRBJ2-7,CSARGQGSSYEQYF,TGCAGTGCTAGAGGCCAGGGATCCTCCTACGAGCAGTACTTC
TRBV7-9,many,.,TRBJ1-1,CASSSPGSTEAFF,TGTGCCAGCAGCTCCCCGGGGAGCACTGAAGCTTTCTTT
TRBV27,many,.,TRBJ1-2,CASSPIGVSTYGYTF,TGTGCCAGCAGTCCCATAGGGGTATCGACCTATGGCTACACCTTC
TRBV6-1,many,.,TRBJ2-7,CASSESNRSPEQYF,TGTGCCAGCAGTGAAAGCAACAGATCCCCAGAGCAGTACTTC
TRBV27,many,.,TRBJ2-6,CASSLGRESGANVLTF,TGTGCCAGCAGTTTGGGCAGGGAGTCTGGGGCCAACGTCCTGACTTTC
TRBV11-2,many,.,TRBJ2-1,CASSVHSGTVYNEQFF,TGTGCCAGCAGCGTACACTCCGGGACCGTCTACAATGAGCAGTTCTTC
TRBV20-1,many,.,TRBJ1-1,CSAREVPTEAFF,TGCAGTGCTAGAGAAGTACCCACTGAAGCTTTCTTT
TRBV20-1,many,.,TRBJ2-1,CSARDLGGNEQFF,TGCAGTGCTAGAGACCTGGGGGGCAATGAGCAGTTCTTC
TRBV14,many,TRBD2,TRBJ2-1,CASSQGWLAGVSGGNEQFF,TGTGCCAGCAGCCAAGGGTGGCTAGCGGGAGTATCTGGGGGCAATGAGCAGTTCTTC